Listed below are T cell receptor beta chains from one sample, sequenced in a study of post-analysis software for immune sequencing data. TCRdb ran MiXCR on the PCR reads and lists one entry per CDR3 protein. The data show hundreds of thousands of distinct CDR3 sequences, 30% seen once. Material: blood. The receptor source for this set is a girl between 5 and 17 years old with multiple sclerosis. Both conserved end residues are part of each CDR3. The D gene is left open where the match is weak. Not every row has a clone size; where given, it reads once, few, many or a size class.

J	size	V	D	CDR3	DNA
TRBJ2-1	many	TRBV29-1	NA	CSAGSSQDSSSYNEQFF	TGCAGCGCCGGATCGTCACAGGATTCAAGCTCCTACAATGAGCAGTTCTTC
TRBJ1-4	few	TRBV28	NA	CASSREGQLFF	TGTGCCAGCAGCCGTGAGGGCCAACTGTTTTTT
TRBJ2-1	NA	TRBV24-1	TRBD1	CATSRGQNYNEQFF	TGTGCCACCAGTCGGGGACAGAACTACAATGAGCAGTTCTTC
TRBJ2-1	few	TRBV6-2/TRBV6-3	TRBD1	CASRPSGQRNEQFF	TGTGCCAGCAGGCCTTCGGGACAGCGCAATGAGCAGTTCTTC
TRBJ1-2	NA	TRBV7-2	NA	CASRSGYGYTF	TGTGCCAGCAGGTCAGGGTATGGCTACACCTTC
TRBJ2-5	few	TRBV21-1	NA	CASSKEFSGLLQETQYF	TGTGCCAGCAGCAAAGAGTTTAGCGGGCTTCTCCAAGAGACCCAGTACTTC
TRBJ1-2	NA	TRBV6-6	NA	CASSYAVSHGYTF	TGTGCCAGCAGTTACGCGGTGTCTCATGGCTACACCTTC
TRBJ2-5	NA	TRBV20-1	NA	CSAAWVGYQETQYF	TGCAGTGCCGCCTGGGTCGGGTACCAAGAGACCCAGTACTTC
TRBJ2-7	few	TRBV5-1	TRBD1	CASTGTEAYEQYF	TGCGCCAGCACCGGGACAGAGGCCTACGAGCAGTACTTC
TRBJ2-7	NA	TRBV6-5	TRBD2	CASSFGRASEQYF	TGTGCCAGCAGTTTCGGGAGGGCAAGCGAGCAGTACTTC
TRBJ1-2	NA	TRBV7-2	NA	CASSLVSGDGYTF	TGTGCCAGCAGCTTAGTTAGCGGGGATGGCTACACCTTC
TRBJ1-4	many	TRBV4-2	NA	CASSLSTATNEKLFF	TGTGCCAGCAGCCTCTCAACTGCAACTAATGAAAAACTGTTTTTT
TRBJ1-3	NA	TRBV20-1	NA	CSARMADPGNTIYF	TGCAGTGCTAGAATGGCAGACCCAGGAAACACCATATATTTT
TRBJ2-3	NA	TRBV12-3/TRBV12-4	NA	CASTRSGMSTDTQYF	TGTGCCAGCACTCGGAGCGGAATGAGCACAGATACGCAGTATTTT
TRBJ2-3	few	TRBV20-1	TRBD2	CSARDLLAGGTDTQYF	TGCAGTGCTAGAGATCTCCTAGCGGGAGGGACAGATACGCAGTATTTT
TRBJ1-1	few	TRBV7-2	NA	CASSLEGENTEAFF	TGTGCCAGCAGCTTAGAGGGTGAGAACACTGAAGCTTTCTTT
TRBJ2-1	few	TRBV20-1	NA	CSARGGGRDEQFF	TGCAGTGCAAGGGGTGGGGGGCGCGATGAGCAGTTCTTC
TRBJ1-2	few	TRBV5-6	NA	CATVYARRSGGYTF	TGTGCCACCGTCTACGCCAGGCGAAGCGGCGGCTACACCTTC
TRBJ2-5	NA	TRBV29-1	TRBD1	CSVEPGQAALETQYF	TGCAGCGTTGAACCGGGACAGGCCGCTCTGGAGACCCAGTACTTC